Listed below are T cell receptor beta chains from one sample, sequenced in a study of OX40 agonist ivuxolimab in advanced cancers. Produced via immunoSEQ multiplex PCR; TCRdb's table is partial and in-frame only. The table records about 150,000 clones, 90% of them present only once. The source material was CD4+ or CD8+ T cells sorted from blood, sampled in a trial of the OX40 agonist ivuxolimab. These receptors all come from an adult with an advanced solid tumor such as melanoma, head and neck, liver or kidney cancer. The conserved cysteine and the conserved F or W are not part of the CDR3 here.

J,V,CDR3
TRBJ2-2,TRBV7-3,ASSRSTGELF
TRBJ1-5,TRBV23-1,ASSHRDRADQPQH
TRBJ1-1,TRBV5-4,ASSPRQGVDTEAF
TRBJ2-1,TRBV5-4,ASSSPPSGIYNEQF
TRBJ1-4,TRBV7-8,ASSLRLPATNEKLF
TRBJ1-1,TRBV5-1,ASSMTGETEAF
TRBJ1-1,TRBV4-2,ASSQDAAGMNTEAF
TRBJ2-7,TRBV4-2,ASSPNPGSYEQY
TRBJ2-7,TRBV9,ASSPQGTGFSEQY
TRBJ2-7,TRBV6-1,VSSDRQGSPWYYEQY
TRBJ1-5,TRBV6-5,ASSYSPGGDNQPQH
TRBJ1-1,TRBV4-2,ASSQVNRPMNTEAF
TRBJ2-5,TRBV19,ASSIGGQGLGETQY
TRBJ1-1,TRBV6-1,ASRDTQPNTEAF
TRBJ1-5,TRBV28,ASSWGGSNQPQH
TRBJ2-1,TRBV5-1,ASSLDSLGYNEQF
TRBJ1-1,TRBV28,ASSTIGTGNTEAF
TRBJ2-2,TRBV2,ASTARGNTGELF
TRBJ1-4,TRBV19,ASLDRGHEKLF
TRBJ2-5,TRBV27,ASSYNRGEFGTQY